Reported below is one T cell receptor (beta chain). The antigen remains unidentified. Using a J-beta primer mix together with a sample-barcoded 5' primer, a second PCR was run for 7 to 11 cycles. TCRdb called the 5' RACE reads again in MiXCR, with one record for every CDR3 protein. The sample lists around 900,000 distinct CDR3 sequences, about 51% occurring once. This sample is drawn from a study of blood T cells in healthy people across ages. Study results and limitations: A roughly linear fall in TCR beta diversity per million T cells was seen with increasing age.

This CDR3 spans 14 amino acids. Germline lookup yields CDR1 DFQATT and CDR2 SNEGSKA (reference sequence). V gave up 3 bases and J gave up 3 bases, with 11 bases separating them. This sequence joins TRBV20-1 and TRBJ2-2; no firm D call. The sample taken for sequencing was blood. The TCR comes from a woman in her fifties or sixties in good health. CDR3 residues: CSASSQAYTGELFF. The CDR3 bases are TGCAGTGCTAGCAGTCAGGCGTACACCGGGGAGCTGTTTTTT.